The sequence of this TCR beta chain was determined in a study of T cells in Graves' hyperthyroidism and ophthalmopathy. The study, taken as a whole, reports: From stable hyperthyroidism, ophthalmopathy was set apart by a 13 V-J model. Progression to ophthalmopathy was predicted a median of 6.5 months early.

Amplification of TCR beta CDR3 regions was performed using RNA transcripts as template. During a first-round RT-PCR of the TCR CDR3, the HTBI primer set was used. Via MiXCR, TCRdb re-called the multiplex PCR reads, giving one row per CDR3 protein. The sample lists about 640,000 distinct CDR3 sequences; about 14% were seen once. With duration under 3 months, ophthalmopathy was active: Clinical Activity Score at least 3, NOSPECS at least 4. Uncontrolled infection, other autoimmune disease, pregnancy or lactation excluded patients. This clonotype was seen a handful of times. Its antigen is unknown. The CDR3 has 15 amino acids. V shed 7 bases and J 5 bases; nucleotides not matched to a gene: 7.

The sequence was collected from a woman aged 45-65 years with Graves' ophthalmopathy. Sequencing was performed on blood. This sequence joins TRBV12-3 or TRBV12-4 and TRBJ2-1; 11 nucleotides agree with TRBD2. The CDR3 bases are TGTGCCAGCACCCACCCGGGACTAGCGGACAATGAGCAGTTCTTC. It yields the protein CASTHPGLADNEQFF.